This TCR beta chain was captured by sequencing in a study of Graves' ophthalmopathy and Graves' hyperthyroidism. The sample holds many counts of this clonotype. For repertoire sequencing, the TCR beta CDR3 regions were amplified from RNA transcripts. The workflow started with a first-round RT-PCR run with HTBI primers and then moved on to a second-round multiplex PCR. TCRdb independently ran MiXCR on the multiplex PCR reads; one entry per CDR3 protein. The sample lists some 520,000 distinct CDR3 sequences, approximately 14% occurring once. The TCR sequence derives from a woman aged 30 to 39 with Graves' ophthalmopathy. What was sequenced was blood.

The CDR3 nucleotides read TGTGCCAGCAGCGTAGGGGTGGAACAAGGCACCCAGTACTTC. The encoded protein is CASSVGVEQGTQYF. This sequence joins TRBV9 and TRBJ2-5; no reliable D call. The length of the CDR3 is 14 residues. Germline CDR1 and CDR2: SGDLS and YYNGEE. The V gene lost 0 bases and the J gene lost 8 bases, with 14 bases spanning the gap. Based on the CDR3 plus reference TRBV9 and TRBJ2-5, the full variable domain is DSGVTQTPKHLITATGQRVTLRCSPRSGDLSVYWYQQSLDQGLQFLIQYYNGEERAKGNILERFSAQQFPDLHSELNLSSLELGDSALYFCASSVGVEQGTQYFGPGTRLLVL.